The next 14 T cell receptor beta chains were all read from a single sample in a study of CD8 T cells in Susac syndrome. Reverse transcription of 0.5 to 1 ug RNA was performed with random hexamers. One entry per CDR3 protein results from TCRdb running MiXCR on the immunoSEQ multiplex PCR reads. The sample consists of 120,000 or so distinct CDR3 sequences, 96% of them appearing once. Sequencing input: CD4+ T cells from PBMCs. These receptors all come from a human donor with Susac syndrome.

The chain uses TRBV20-1 and TRBJ1-2; D is unclear. The CDR3 consists of 16 residues. Trimming shortened V by 1 base and J by 3 bases, and 18 bases separated the two germline ends. Germline V gives CDR1 DFQATT, CDR2 SNEGSKA (reference sequence). The DNA for the CDR3 is TGCAGTGCTAGAGTTCCTGAAGGGAAGCAGGACTATGGCTACACCTTC. Protein: CSARVPEGKQDYGYTF.

V usage is TRBV25-1 and J usage is TRBJ1-1; weak D call: TRBD1 (5 bases). The CDR3 covers 14 residues. V dropped 0 bases and J dropped 4 bases, with 9 bases sitting between them. In germline, CDR1 is MGHDK, CDR2 SYGVNS. CDR3 bases: TGTGCCAGCAGTGAATACAGGGACGGCACTGAAGCTTTCTTT. The encoded protein is CASSEYRDGTEAFF.

The chain recombines TRBV4-1 with TRBJ2-1, with TRBD2 matching 7 bases. The CDR3 length is 16 residues. Trimming removed 3 bases from V and 1 base from J; junction bases left unmatched: 6. The V gene's germline CDR1 is MGHRA and CDR2 YSYEKL. CDR3 sequence (DNA): TGCGCCAGCAGCCAGACTTGGGGGGGTTCCTACAATGAGCAGTTCTTC. It specifies CASSQTWGGSYNEQFF.

This clonotype was observed once. The V call is TRBV20-1, the J call TRBJ2-7; 7 nucleotides align to TRBD2. This CDR3 region has 14 residues. The ends lost 6 bases at V and 7 bases at J; junction bases unmatched: 15. Germline lookup yields CDR1 DFQATT and CDR2 SNEGSKA (reference sequence). The CDR3 DNA follows: TGCAGTGCCCCCTTGGTGGGAGGGCCGAGTGAGCAGTACTTC. It is translated as CSAPLVGGPSEQYF.

The chain combines TRBV29-1 with TRBJ2-3, with unresolved D. From germline, CDR1 is SQVTM and CDR2 ANQGSEA. The CDR3 is 12 residues long. V dropped 3 bases and J dropped 5 bases, with 9 bases sitting between them. CDR3 sequence (DNA): TGCAGCGTTGAGAGTCGCGAAGATACGCAGTATTTT. Its protein product is CSVESREDTQYF.

The V call is TRBV3-1, the J call TRBJ1-4, with a tentative D call TRBD1 (6 bases). V shed 5 bases and J shed 8 bases, with 12 bases lying between them. The CDR3 consists of 13 residues. CDR1 LGHDT and CDR2 YNNKEL come from the germline V gene (reference sequence). The CDR3 is CASSTQGREKLFF. DNA for the CDR3: TGTGCCAGCAGCACACAGGGACGAGAAAAACTGTTTTTT.

The chain recombines TRBV5-6 with TRBJ2-2; D uncertain. The CDR3 is 16 residues long. Between the trimmed V and J ends, which lost 2 bases and 1 base, there was a span of 12 bases. The germline V gene has CDR1 SGHDT and CDR2 YYEEEE. CDR3 sequence reads: CASSFFLDLNTGELFF. The CDR3 DNA follows: TGTGCCAGCAGCTTTTTCCTAGACCTGAACACCGGGGAGCTGTTTTTT. The full variable domain, with the rest looked up from reference TRBV5-6 and TRBJ2-2, is DAGVTQSPTHLIKTRGQQVTLRCSPKSGHDTVSWYQQALGQGPQFIFQYYEEEERQRGNFPDRFSGHQFPNYSSELNVNALLLGDSALYLCASSFFLDLNTGELFFGEGSRLTVL.

The chain recombines TRBV29-1 with TRBJ2-4, with D perhaps TRBD1 (6 bases). The CDR3 consists of 14 residues. Germline CDR1 reads SQVTM; CDR2 reads ANQGSEA. The V and J ends lost 6 bases and 0 bases respectively, with 12 bases between them. The DNA for the CDR3 is TGCAGCGTGGCAGGACAGTTAGCCAAAAACATTCAGTACTTC. Protein: CSVAGQLAKNIQYF.

The V gene is TRBV20-1, the J gene TRBJ2-4; unclear D gene. Trimming left V 5 bases short and J 6 bases short, with 11 bases between. Looked up from germline, CDR1 is DFQATT and CDR2 is SNEGSKA (reference sequence). This CDR3 contains 12 residues. CDR3 DNA: TGCAGTGCTCGTAGGTCAGGAAACATTCAGTACTTC. Its protein product is CSARRSGNIQYF.

The CDR3 coding sequence is TGTGCCAGCAGCCCCGGACTAGCGGGAGTCTATTCCGGGGAGCTGTTTTTT. It is translated as CASSPGLAGVYSGELFF. V is TRBV7-2 and J is TRBJ2-2, with 13 bases lining up with TRBD2. The V segment lost 5 bases and the J segment 6 bases; nucleotides outside the gene matches: 9. Germline lookup yields CDR1 SGHTA and CDR2 FQGNSA. The CDR3 covers 17 residues. Together with reference TRBV7-2 and TRBJ2-2, the CDR3 gives the full variable domain: GAGVSQSPSNKVTEKGKDVELRCDPISGHTALYWYRQSLGQGLEFLIYFQGNSAPDKSGLPSDRFSAERTGGSVSTLTIQRTQQEDSAVYLCASSPGLAGVYSGELFFGEGSRLTVL.

This sequence joins TRBV14 and TRBJ2-5; D unclear. There are 15 residues in the CDR3. Trimming removed 0 bases from V and 9 bases from J, with 17 bases in between. Per the germline V gene, CDR1 is SGHDN and CDR2 is FVKESK. CDR3 in DNA: TGTGCCAGCAGCCAAGATGGCCCGGCCCGGGCGGCCCAGTACTTC. Translating it yields CASSQDGPARAAQYF.

V is TRBV29-1 and J is TRBJ2-3; weak D call: TRBD1 (5 bases). Germline loops: CDR1 SQVTM, CDR2 ANQGSEA. The V end was cut by 4 bases, the J end by 1 base, with 9 bases between. CDR3 length equals 13 residues. In nucleotides, the CDR3 is TGCAGCGTTGTGGGGCTACGCACAGATACGCAGTATTTT. Its protein product is CSVVGLRTDTQYF.

The chain couples TRBV19 to TRBJ1-1; TRBD1 is a possible D gene (5 bases). Between the trimmed V and J ends, which lost 7 bases and 0 bases, there was a span of 9 bases. CDR3 size: 13 residues. Germline-derived CDR1 and CDR2 are LNHDA and SQIVND (reference sequence). CDR3 region: CASMTGLNTEAFF. The CDR3 nucleotides are TGTGCCAGTATGACGGGGCTGAACACTGAAGCTTTCTTT. Drawing the rest from reference TRBV19 and TRBJ1-1, the complete variable domain is DGGITQSPKYLFRKEGQNVTLSCEQNLNHDAMYWYRQDPGQGLRLIYYSQIVNDFQKGDIAEGYSVSREKKESFPLTVTSAQKNPTAFYLCASMTGLNTEAFFGQGTRLTVV.

This clonotype showed up just once. The chain combines TRBV12-3 or TRBV12-4 with TRBJ1-1; D gene uncertain. The CDR3 loop spans 13 amino acids. Deletions cut 5 bases from V and 0 bases from J, with 7 bases between. CDR3 sequence (DNA): TGTGCCAGCAGTCCCATGATGAACACTGAAGCTTTCTTT. It translates to CASSPMMNTEAFF.